This T cell receptor beta chain was captured in a study of beta chain features in type 1 diabetes. Study at large: Sorted cells numbering around 100,000,000 were examined across all samples.

Purity of each sorted population was above 98%. The investigators reverse transcribed all of the isolated RNA, so they sequenced expressed TCRB transcripts. The protocol was immunoSEQ multiplex PCR, while the TCRdb copy is restricted to in-frame clones and leaves out a portion. The data hold around 170,000 clones, with approximately 9.1% observed a single time. General study points: VDJ junctions from type 1 diabetes patients carried fewer insertions and larger deletions. PCR might favor shorter templates, but any such skew would affect patients and controls equally. Within each of all four CD4+ subsets, Type 1 diabetes patients had TCRB CDR3s that were moderately but significantly shorter.

Trimming pared 8 bases from V and 2 bases from J, leaving 17 bases between. The CDR3 runs to 14 residues. Germline lookup yields CDR1 SGHRS and CDR2 YFSETQ. Turning to this clone: No antigen is known for it.

The sequence came from a woman aged 30 to 39 with type 1 diabetes. Sample: central memory CD4+ T cells from blood. The V call is TRBV5-1, the J call TRBJ2-7; D possibly corresponds to TRBD1 (5 bases). In nucleotides, the CDR3 is TGCGCCAGAACCAGGGATCGAATAACCTACGAGCAGTACTTC. As protein: CARTRDRITYEQYF.